One sample yielded the 32 T cell receptor beta chains listed below, sequenced in a study of blood T cell repertoires in COVID-19. The method was immunoSEQ multiplex PCR; TCRdb's version includes in-frame clones alone and lacks a portion of them. The sample lists 70,000 or so clones, roughly nine tenths seen once, with approximately 1.5% in the top ten. The specimen sequenced was peripheral blood. Receptors were obtained from a middle-aged man with acute or convalescent COVID-19.

This clone was found a few times. The gene calls are TRBV6-6 and TRBJ1-1; no clear D gene. CDR1 and CDR2 from the germline V gene are MNHNY and SVGAGI (reference sequence). The ends were cut back, 6 bases at V and 1 base at J, with 12 bases in the middle. This CDR3 spans 14 amino acids. The CDR3 DNA reads TGTGCCAGCAGACCCCCCACGGGGAACACTGAAGCTTTCTTT. It specifies CASRPPTGNTEAFF.

The chain carries TRBV6-5 and TRBJ2-7, with D perhaps TRBD1 (5 bases). V lost 5 bases to trimming and J lost 1 base, with 15 bases between them. Germline assignment: CDR1 MNHEY and CDR2 SVGAGI. The CDR3 is 15 amino acids. The DNA for the CDR3 is TGTGCCAGCAGTCCTCCCGCAGGGTTGTCCTACGAGCAGTACTTC. It specifies CASSPPAGLSYEQYF.

The chain combines TRBV19 with TRBJ2-2, with 7 bases lining up with TRBD1. Germline assignment: CDR1 LNHDA and CDR2 SQIVND (reference sequence). The CDR3 runs 17 residues. The ends lost 1 base at V and 0 bases at J; junction bases unmatched: 5. CDR3 in amino acids: CASSIGLTGANTGELFF. Here the CDR3 DNA reads TGTGCCAGTAGTATAGGTTTAACAGGGGCGAACACCGGGGAGCTGTTTTTT.

The genes are TRBV7-8 and TRBJ2-7; 10 bases fit TRBD1. The CDR3 has 16 amino acids. With V trimmed by 1 base and J by 7 bases, 10 bases remained unmatched. Looked up from germline, CDR1 is SGHVS and CDR2 is FQNEAQ. The CDR3 spells CASSLEGRQGAMEQYV. CDR3 nucleotides: TGTGCCAGCAGCTTAGAGGGGAGACAGGGGGCGATGGAGCAGTACGTC.

This clone occurred a few times. The chain employs TRBV27 and TRBJ1-5; TRBD1 aligns across 7 bases. The V gene's germline CDR1 is MNHEY and CDR2 SMNVEV (reference sequence). The CDR3 length is 16 residues. The V segment lost 5 bases and the J segment 2 bases; nucleotides outside the gene matches: 9. The DNA of the CDR3 is TGTGCCAGCAGTCCTAGACAGGGTATGGGCAATCAGCCCCAGCATTTT. It is translated as CASSPRQGMGNQPQHF.

The chain carries TRBV6-5 and TRBJ2-2; a possible D gene is TRBD1 (5 bases). Germline V lookup: CDR1 MNHEY, CDR2 SVGAGI. V shed 9 bases and J shed 3 bases, with 14 bases lying between them. CDR3 length: 14 residues. The CDR3 bases are TGTGCCAGTTCGAGGACAACCGACACCGGGGAGCTGTTTTTT. Protein sequence: CASSRTTDTGELFF.

The chain links TRBV9 to TRBJ1-6, with 12 bases that match TRBD1. Germline V gene lookup returns CDR1 SGDLS and CDR2 YYNGEE. The J segment lost 5 bases and the V segment lost 0 bases, leaving 6 bases of the junction unmatched. The CDR3 is 18 amino acids. CDR3 DNA sequence: TGTGCCAGCAGCGTAGCTGGGACAGGGGGCGTCCATAATTCACCCCTCCACTTT. It encodes CASSVAGTGGVHNSPLHF.

The chain employs TRBV9 and TRBJ2-3; 8 positions match TRBD1. CDR3 length equals 15 residues. The germline CDR1 and CDR2 sequences are SGDLS and YYNGEE. The junction had 8 bases not matched to a gene; V was cut back by 2 bases and J by 6 bases. For the CDR3, the DNA is TGTGCCAGCAGCGTTGACAGGGGCGGAGGGGATACGCAGTATTTT. Encoded protein: CASSVDRGGGDTQYF.

V gene TRBV19 combines with J gene TRBJ2-1; 10 bases fit TRBD2. Germline V lookup: CDR1 LNHDA, CDR2 SQIVND (reference sequence). This CDR3 region has 14 residues. Unmatched junction bases numbered 7, after V lost 5 bases and J lost 9 bases. In nucleotides, the CDR3 is TGTGCCAGTAGTTCTAGCGGGAGTTATAGTGAGCAGTTCTTC. Amino acids: CASSSSGSYSEQFF.

The rearrangement links TRBV6-2 or TRBV6-3 to TRBJ1-5, with a tentative D call TRBD1 (5 bases). This CDR3 region has 15 residues. Germline V gene lookup returns CDR1 MNHEY and CDR2 SVGEGT. The ends were cut back, 6 bases at V and 9 bases at J, with 21 bases in the middle. The CDR3 protein is CASSPGTVHRGPQHF. CDR3 sequence (DNA): TGTGCCAGCAGCCCGGGGACTGTACATCGGGGGCCCCAGCATTTT.

This clone has only a few counts. The chain has TRBV7-2 and TRBJ2-1, with 9 bases lining up with TRBD2. This CDR3 spans 15 amino acids. Germline CDR1 SGHTA, CDR2 FQGNSA. J lost 10 bases, V lost 4 bases, and 11 bases had no gene match. CDR3 loop: CASSSLAGAPAEQFF. The DNA of the CDR3 is TGTGCCAGCAGCTCCTTAGCGGGAGCTCCGGCGGAGCAGTTCTTC.

The chain carries TRBV13 and TRBJ2-5; 7 nucleotides agree with TRBD2. Germline CDR1 is PRHDT and CDR2 is FYEKMQ (reference sequence). The V and J ends lost 4 bases and 6 bases, in that order; junction bases with no gene match: 11. CDR3 size: 15 residues. This CDR3 is CASSSTGRVIKTQYF. The DNA of the CDR3 is TGTGCCAGCAGCTCGACTGGGAGGGTAATAAAGACCCAGTACTTC.

This clone came up once. The V and J genes are TRBV6-2 or TRBV6-3 and TRBJ1-1, with D possibly TRBD1 on 6 matching bases. The V end was cut by 2 bases, the J end by 4 bases, with 17 bases between. The V gene's germline CDR1 is MNHEY and CDR2 SVGEGT. The CDR3 sequence is 16 residues long. CDR3 in amino acids: CASSYHGGTRATEAFF. In DNA, the CDR3 is TGTGCCAGCAGTTACCATGGTGGGACAAGGGCCACTGAAGCTTTCTTT.

This chain links TRBV9 with TRBJ2-3, with TRBD2 as a possible D gene (6 bases). Per germline, CDR1 SGDLS and CDR2 YYNGEE. Trimming pared 4 bases from V and 4 bases from J, leaving 16 bases between. The CDR3 extends over 15 amino acids. The CDR3 here is CASSPRRELADTQYF. CDR3 bases: TGTGCCAGCAGCCCCCGACGGGAGTTGGCAGATACGCAGTATTTT.

The chain is built from TRBV28 and TRBJ1-2; D is uncertain. The CDR3 runs 14 residues. Germline V lookup: CDR1 MDHEN, CDR2 SYDVKM. The V end lost 2 bases, the J end lost 3 bases, and 10 bases lay between the germline ends. The CDR3 sequence: CASSLPADYYGYTF. CDR3 DNA sequence: TGTGCCAGCAGTTTACCCGCAGACTACTATGGCTACACCTTC.

The chain combines TRBV4-1 with TRBJ1-3, with D maybe TRBD1 (6 bases). V was cut by 5 bases and J by 1 base, with 15 bases left in between. The CDR3 loop spans 16 amino acids. CDR1 and CDR2 (germline): MGHRA, YSYEKL. The CDR3 spells CASSTRTVGSGNTIYF. The DNA of the CDR3 is TGCGCCAGCAGCACTCGGACAGTTGGGTCTGGAAACACCATATATTTT.

V usage is TRBV14 and J usage is TRBJ2-5; 11 positions agree with TRBD1. Germline V gene data show CDR1 as SGHDN and CDR2 as FVKESK. CDR3 length: 15 amino acids. The J segment lost 5 bases and the V segment lost 5 bases, leaving 7 bases of the junction unmatched. Here the CDR3 reads CASSFGQGARETQYF. CDR3 DNA: TGTGCCAGCAGCTTCGGACAGGGGGCTAGGGAGACCCAGTACTTC.

V is TRBV6-5 and J is TRBJ2-7; 11 nucleotides match TRBD2. Germline CDR1 reads MNHEY; CDR2 reads SVGAGI. After removal of 3 bases from V and 5 bases from J, the junction contained 9 bases not matched to a gene. The CDR3 spans 16 residues. The CDR3 nucleotides are TGTGCCAGCAGTTATGTTAGCGGGAGGGCTAACCACGAGCAGTACTTC. This encodes CASSYVSGRANHEQYF.

This chain links TRBV18 with TRBJ2-5; no definite D call. The CDR3 length is 13 residues. The germline gives CDR1 KGHSH, CDR2 LQKENI. Trimming cost V 3 bases and J 2 bases, with 7 bases left between them. This CDR3 is CASSPSEQETQYF. The CDR3 nucleotides read TGTGCCAGCTCACCCTCGGAGCAAGAGACCCAGTACTTC.

The chain combines TRBV5-4 with TRBJ1-2; 7 bases are shared with TRBD1. The CDR3 has 14 amino acids. Germline V CDR1 and CDR2: SGHNT, YYREEE (reference sequence). V dropped 1 base and J dropped 2; count of bases not matched to a gene: 2. CDR3 coding DNA: TGTGCCAGCAGCTTGCAGGGGGGCAACTATGGCTACACCTTC. Translation: CASSLQGGNYGYTF.

The V call is TRBV16, the J call TRBJ1-3; D uncertain. Trimming removed 6 bases from V and 4 bases from J, with 16 bases in between. CDR3 length equals 15 residues. Germline assignment: CDR1 KGHSY and CDR2 FQNENV. CDR3 nucleotides: TGTGCCAGCAGTTCACGGGTGGAGTCAGGAAACACCATATATTTT. Protein product: CASSSRVESGNTIYF.

This sequence joins TRBV30 and TRBJ2-3; TRBD2 is a possible D gene (5 bases). Trimming pared 3 bases from V and 4 bases from J, leaving 11 bases between. This CDR3 is 13 amino acids long. Germline CDR1 reads GTSNPN; CDR2 reads SVGIG (reference sequence). CDR3 protein: CAWSGIVADTQYF. CDR3 nucleotides: TGTGCCTGGAGCGGGATTGTCGCAGATACGCAGTATTTT.

This chain joins TRBV28 and TRBJ2-1; D unclear. Germline V gene lookup returns CDR1 MDHEN and CDR2 SYDVKM. Trimming pared 10 bases from V and 7 bases from J, leaving 20 bases between. This CDR3 is built from 14 residues. In DNA form, the CDR3 reads TGTGCCACGCAAAAACCAGTACAGACAAATGAGCAGTTCTTC. Residues: CATQKPVQTNEQFF.

The CDR3 here is CATSRGPGTRGWETQYF. In DNA form, the CDR3 reads TGTGCCACCAGCAGAGGACCGGGGACCAGGGGTTGGGAGACCCAGTACTTC. This chain joins TRBV15 and TRBJ2-5, with D perhaps TRBD1 (6 bases). Trimming shortened V by 1 base and J by 5 bases, and 20 bases separated the two germline ends. The CDR3 covers 17 residues. CDR1 is LNHNV, CDR2 YYDKDF, per germline (reference sequence).

The CDR3 is CASSHSSVLGHEQFF. The CDR3 DNA reads as TGTGCCAGCTCACACTCTAGTGTCCTTGGCCATGAGCAGTTCTTC. The J gene is TRBJ2-1, the V gene TRBV18; D is ambiguous. The CDR3 consists of 15 residues. Trimming removed 4 bases from V and 8 bases from J, with 18 bases in between. CDR1 is KGHSH and CDR2 is LQKENI in the germline V gene.

The V and J genes are TRBV18 and TRBJ1-5; no firm D call. V was shortened by 3 bases and J by 7 bases, with 10 bases between the two germline ends. CDR1 is KGHSH and CDR2 is LQKENI in the germline V gene. The CDR3 covers 13 residues. Here the CDR3 DNA reads TGTGCCAGCTCACCCACTTCGGAGCAGCCCCAGCATTTT. Its protein is CASSPTSEQPQHF.

The chain combines TRBV25-1 with TRBJ1-1, with TRBD1 matching over 7 bases. The J segment lost 0 bases and the V segment lost 3 bases, leaving 7 bases of the junction unmatched. CDR3 size: 16 residues. The V gene's germline CDR1 is MGHDK and CDR2 SYGVNS. CDR3 in DNA: TGTGCCAGCAGTGATAAAATGGGGACAGTGAACACTGAAGCTTTCTTT. It yields the protein CASSDKMGTVNTEAFF.

The V call is TRBV9, the J call TRBJ2-1; D uncertain. Germline V lookup: CDR1 SGDLS, CDR2 YYNGEE. This CDR3 comprises 14 residues. The V end was cut by 0 bases, the J end by 6 bases, with 10 bases between. CDR3 sequence reads: CASSVGASANEQFF. In DNA, the CDR3 is TGTGCCAGCAGCGTAGGCGCTTCCGCCAATGAGCAGTTCTTC.

V usage is TRBV20-1 and J usage is TRBJ1-1; no reliable D call. V lost 6 bases and J 5 bases, leaving 10 bases between the germline ends. The CDR3 has 11 residues. Germline V gives CDR1 DFQATT, CDR2 SNEGSKA (reference sequence). The CDR3 nucleotides read TGCAGTGCCCTCTTTCGGACTGAAGCTTTCTTT. It is translated as CSALFRTEAFF.

This rearrangement joins TRBV7-9 to TRBJ1-1; D is ambiguous. This CDR3 is built from 14 residues. Germline V gene lookup returns CDR1 SEHNR and CDR2 FQNEAQ (reference sequence). The germline V and J ends were trimmed by 7 bases and 3 bases, with 15 bases remaining between them. This CDR3 reads CASTLGQRHTEAFF. The DNA of the CDR3 is TGTGCCAGCACCTTGGGCCAGCGCCACACTGAAGCTTTCTTT.

V is TRBV7-7 and J is TRBJ2-5; D may be TRBD2 (5 bases). The CDR3 spans 15 residues. V lost 2 bases and J lost 2, with 12 bases in between. Per the germline V gene, CDR1 is SSHAT and CDR2 is FNYEAQ (reference sequence). CDR3 amino acids: CASSLYLPGQETQYF. The CDR3 DNA is TGTGCCAGCAGCTTATACCTACCGGGACAAGAGACCCAGTACTTC.

The V gene is TRBV6-5, the J gene TRBJ2-7; 10 positions agree with TRBD2. Germline CDR1 reads MNHEY; CDR2 reads SVGAGI. The CDR3 has 15 amino acids. The V segment lost 2 bases and the J segment 4 bases; nucleotides outside the gene matches: 5. The CDR3 sequence: CASSYGLAGEYEQYF. The CDR3 DNA sequence: TGTGCCAGCAGTTACGGTCTAGCGGGAGAATACGAGCAGTACTTC.